This is a list of T cell receptor beta chains from one sample in a study of blood T cell repertoires in COVID-19. Here immunoSEQ multiplex PCR was the method, and the copy in TCRdb shows in-frame clones only, minus some. Among 62,000 or so clones listed, roughly 82% were seen once. Sequenced sample: peripheral blood. The receptors come from a human donor in a cohort sampled during active COVID-19. The CDR3 runs from the conserved cysteine through the conserved F or W. A D gene is named only where the DNA matches it firmly. Not every row has a clone size; where given, it reads once, few, many or a size class.

abundance: -
d_gene: -
v_gene: TRBV6-2/TRBV6-3
j_gene: TRBJ2-2
CDR3nt: TGTGCCAGCAGTTACGGGGACATCAAGCGGGAGCTGTTTTTT
CDR3aa: CASSYGDIKRELFF

abundance: few
d_gene: TRBD2
v_gene: TRBV24-1
j_gene: TRBJ2-7
CDR3nt: TGTGCCACCAGTGAGCCACTAGCGGGGGGGACCTACGAGCAGTACTTC
CDR3aa: CATSEPLAGGTYEQYF

abundance: once
d_gene: TRBD1
v_gene: TRBV6-6
j_gene: TRBJ2-2
CDR3nt: TGTGCCAGCAGTCCGCCCGGGACAGGGGGCGGCGGGGAGCTGTTTTTT
CDR3aa: CASSPPGTGGGGELFF

abundance: -
d_gene: -
v_gene: TRBV6-6
j_gene: TRBJ2-3
CDR3nt: TGTGCCAGCAGTCCCCCCCCGACTAGTTCAGATACGCAGTATTTT
CDR3aa: CASSPPPTSSDTQYF

abundance: -
d_gene: TRBD1
v_gene: TRBV10-1
j_gene: TRBJ2-7
CDR3nt: TGCGCCGATGGTACAGGGGAGAGCGACGAGCAGTACTTC
CDR3aa: CADGTGESDEQYF

abundance: medium-sized
d_gene: -
v_gene: TRBV29-1
j_gene: TRBJ1-1
CDR3nt: TGCAGCGACGCAGGGGTCACTGAAGCTTTCTTT
CDR3aa: CSDAGVTEAFF

abundance: -
d_gene: TRBD2
v_gene: TRBV5-1
j_gene: TRBJ2-7
CDR3nt: TGCGCCAGCAGCTCTGGGGGGGGTCGCTACGAGCAGTACTTC
CDR3aa: CASSSGGGRYEQYF

abundance: -
d_gene: -
v_gene: TRBV4-1
j_gene: TRBJ1-1
CDR3nt: TGCGCCAGCAGCCAAGTACCCACCCTCCGGACAGTAGAAGCTTTCTTT
CDR3aa: CASSQVPTLRTVEAFF

abundance: -
d_gene: -
v_gene: TRBV7-9
j_gene: TRBJ1-1
CDR3nt: TGTGCCAGCAGCTGGACCCAGGGGTCTGAAGCTTTCTTT
CDR3aa: CASSWTQGSEAFF

abundance: -
d_gene: -
v_gene: TRBV2
j_gene: TRBJ2-7
CDR3nt: TGTGCCAGCAGTGCTGAACAGCCCTACGAGCAGTACTTC
CDR3aa: CASSAEQPYEQYF

abundance: -
d_gene: -
v_gene: TRBV2
j_gene: TRBJ1-3
CDR3nt: TGTGCCAGCAGTGAAAGGGGCAGGGCTGGAAACACCATATATTTT
CDR3aa: CASSERGRAGNTIYF

abundance: few
d_gene: TRBD2
v_gene: TRBV7-3
j_gene: TRBJ2-3
CDR3nt: TGTGCCAGCAGCCCGACGGGGGGGGGCACAGATACGCAGTATTTT
CDR3aa: CASSPTGGGTDTQYF

abundance: -
d_gene: -
v_gene: TRBV2
j_gene: TRBJ2-2
CDR3nt: TGTGCCAGCAGTACTTTCTTCGACACCGGGGAGCTGTTTTTT
CDR3aa: CASSTFFDTGELFF

abundance: few
d_gene: TRBD1
v_gene: TRBV5-6
j_gene: TRBJ2-6
CDR3nt: TGTGCCAGCAGTCCCGGGACAGGGTTCGGGGCCAACGTCCTGACTTTC
CDR3aa: CASSPGTGFGANVLTF

abundance: -
d_gene: -
v_gene: TRBV19
j_gene: TRBJ1-6
CDR3nt: TGTGCCAGTAGTAGGGCCCCGGGGTCACCCCTCCACTTT
CDR3aa: CASSRAPGSPLHF

abundance: -
d_gene: TRBD2
v_gene: TRBV5-4
j_gene: TRBJ2-2
CDR3nt: TGTGCCAGCAGTACAGCGGGGGGGATTACCGGGGAGCTGTTTTTT
CDR3aa: CASSTAGGITGELFF

abundance: -
d_gene: TRBD1
v_gene: TRBV4-3
j_gene: TRBJ2-1
CDR3nt: TGCGCCAGCAGCCTCCAGACAGGGGTCTATGAGCAGTTCTTC
CDR3aa: CASSLQTGVYEQFF

abundance: -
d_gene: -
v_gene: TRBV4-1
j_gene: TRBJ2-5
CDR3nt: TGCGCCAGCAGCCACCGAAGAGCGACAGGCGGCGGAGAGACCCAGTACTTC
CDR3aa: CASSHRRATGGGETQYF

abundance: once
d_gene: TRBD2
v_gene: TRBV6-2/TRBV6-3
j_gene: TRBJ2-7
CDR3nt: TGTGCCAGCAGTTACGGGGCTAGCGGGCTCTCCTACGAGCAGTACTTC
CDR3aa: CASSYGASGLSYEQYF

abundance: -
d_gene: TRBD1
v_gene: TRBV6-5
j_gene: TRBJ1-1
CDR3nt: TGTGCCAGCAGTCTAACAGGGGCGGGGAACACTGAAGCTTTCTTT
CDR3aa: CASSLTGAGNTEAFF

abundance: -
d_gene: -
v_gene: TRBV30
j_gene: TRBJ1-2
CDR3nt: TGTGCCTGGAGGGGACATCAGGTTTTCGATGGCTACACCTTC
CDR3aa: CAWRGHQVFDGYTF

abundance: -
d_gene: TRBD1
v_gene: TRBV7-8
j_gene: TRBJ2-7
CDR3nt: TGTGCCAGCAGCTTAGGGGGTAGCAGGGGGCCCCGCTCCTACGAGCAGTACTTC
CDR3aa: CASSLGGSRGPRSYEQYF

abundance: -
d_gene: -
v_gene: TRBV5-1
j_gene: TRBJ2-3
CDR3nt: TGCGCCAGCAGCACGAGCCCCGGCACAGATACGCAGTATTTT
CDR3aa: CASSTSPGTDTQYF

abundance: -
d_gene: TRBD1
v_gene: TRBV7-9
j_gene: TRBJ2-1
CDR3nt: TGTGCCAGCAGCTTGACAGGGATCAATGAGCAGTTCTTC
CDR3aa: CASSLTGINEQFF

abundance: -
d_gene: -
v_gene: TRBV5-6
j_gene: TRBJ2-7
CDR3nt: TGTGCCAGCAGCTTTGTAGGGGGCTACGAGCAGTACTTC
CDR3aa: CASSFVGGYEQYF

abundance: -
d_gene: TRBD1
v_gene: TRBV5-4
j_gene: TRBJ1-2
CDR3nt: TGTGCCAGCAGCTTGCAGGACAGGGTTCCCCGGGGCTACACCTTC
CDR3aa: CASSLQDRVPRGYTF

abundance: -
d_gene: -
v_gene: TRBV30
j_gene: TRBJ2-3
CDR3nt: TGTGCCTGGAGTCGAGGGGGACACACAGATACGCAGTATTTT
CDR3aa: CAWSRGGHTDTQYF

abundance: few
d_gene: TRBD2
v_gene: TRBV4-2
j_gene: TRBJ2-5
CDR3nt: TGTGCCAGCAGCAAAAACCCAGGCGGGGGACTCCAAGAGACCCAGTACTTC
CDR3aa: CASSKNPGGGLQETQYF

abundance: -
d_gene: -
v_gene: TRBV11-2
j_gene: TRBJ2-2
CDR3nt: TGTGCCAGCAGCGGACGACTAGGGGCAAACACCGGGGAGCTGTTTTTT
CDR3aa: CASSGRLGANTGELFF

abundance: -
d_gene: -
v_gene: TRBV21-1
j_gene: TRBJ2-1
CDR3nt: TGTGCCAGCAACCTCCGGGAGCAGTTCTTC
CDR3aa: CASNLREQFF

abundance: -
d_gene: TRBD1
v_gene: TRBV7-9
j_gene: TRBJ1-2
CDR3nt: TGTGCCAGCAGACGGACAGGGACGGAGTATGGCTACACCTTC
CDR3aa: CASRRTGTEYGYTF

abundance: -
d_gene: -
v_gene: TRBV28
j_gene: TRBJ2-5
CDR3nt: TGTGCCAGCACTAAGGCCTCGGGGACTCAAGAGACCCAGTACTTC
CDR3aa: CASTKASGTQETQYF

abundance: -
d_gene: -
v_gene: TRBV20-1
j_gene: TRBJ1-4
CDR3nt: TGCAGTGAACGGCAGGGTGGGAAACTGTTTTTT
CDR3aa: CSERQGGKLFF

abundance: -
d_gene: TRBD1
v_gene: TRBV10-3
j_gene: TRBJ1-6
CDR3nt: TGTGCCATCAGTGAGAGGACAGGGAATTCACCCCTCCACTTT
CDR3aa: CAISERTGNSPLHF

abundance: -
d_gene: TRBD1
v_gene: TRBV19
j_gene: TRBJ1-5
CDR3nt: TGTGCCAGTAGTCCCGGACAGGGCAAGCAGCCCCAGCATTTT
CDR3aa: CASSPGQGKQPQHF

abundance: few
d_gene: TRBD1
v_gene: TRBV5-6
j_gene: TRBJ1-5
CDR3nt: TGTGCCAGCAGCTCATGGACAGGGGTGAGTCAGCCCCAGCATTTT
CDR3aa: CASSSWTGVSQPQHF

abundance: -
d_gene: -
v_gene: TRBV18
j_gene: TRBJ2-7
CDR3nt: TGTGCCAGCTCAAAAGGACAGACCTACGAGCAGTACTTC
CDR3aa: CASSKGQTYEQYF

abundance: -
d_gene: -
v_gene: TRBV18
j_gene: TRBJ2-4
CDR3nt: TGTGCCAGCTCACCAAAGGCTGGAGGGGATGCCAAAAACATTCAGTACTTC
CDR3aa: CASSPKAGGDAKNIQYF

abundance: -
d_gene: TRBD1
v_gene: TRBV25-1
j_gene: TRBJ2-7
CDR3nt: TGTGCCAGCAGTGAAGTGGGCCAGGGGGTGGGAGAGCAGTACTTC
CDR3aa: CASSEVGQGVGEQYF

abundance: few
d_gene: -
v_gene: TRBV14
j_gene: TRBJ1-1
CDR3nt: TGTGCCAGCAGCAGAGGGAGGGCTGAAGCTTTCTTT
CDR3aa: CASSRGRAEAFF

abundance: few
d_gene: TRBD2
v_gene: TRBV27
j_gene: TRBJ2-1
CDR3nt: TGTGCCAGCAGTTTACAGGGACTACTCTACAATGAGCAGTTCTTC
CDR3aa: CASSLQGLLYNEQFF

abundance: -
d_gene: -
v_gene: TRBV29-1
j_gene: TRBJ2-4
CDR3nt: TGCAGCGGTATAACAGGGAACCAAAACATTCAGTACTTC
CDR3aa: CSGITGNQNIQYF

abundance: -
d_gene: -
v_gene: TRBV3-1/TRBV3-2
j_gene: TRBJ1-4
CDR3nt: TGTGCCAGCAGCCAAGTTCCGACTAATGAAAAACTGTTTTTT
CDR3aa: CASSQVPTNEKLFF

abundance: -
d_gene: -
v_gene: TRBV6-1
j_gene: TRBJ2-7
CDR3nt: TGTGCCAGCAGTGAACAGGGGCGATCGTACTTC
CDR3aa: CASSEQGRSYF

abundance: -
d_gene: -
v_gene: TRBV5-8
j_gene: TRBJ1-1
CDR3nt: TGTGCCAGCAGCTTTCCCGGGGGGTGGACTGAAGCTTTCTTT
CDR3aa: CASSFPGGWTEAFF

abundance: once
d_gene: -
v_gene: TRBV15
j_gene: TRBJ2-3
CDR3nt: TGTATTGCGGGGGCCCCGACAGATACGCAGTATTTT
CDR3aa: CIAGAPTDTQYF

abundance: -
d_gene: -
v_gene: TRBV30
j_gene: TRBJ1-1
CDR3nt: TGTGCCTGGAGTGTACAAGGCGGATTGAACACTGAAGCTTTCTTT
CDR3aa: CAWSVQGGLNTEAFF

abundance: -
d_gene: TRBD1
v_gene: TRBV7-7
j_gene: TRBJ2-1
CDR3nt: TGTGCCAGCAGCCTCGACAGGGGGAATGAGCAGTTCTTC
CDR3aa: CASSLDRGNEQFF

abundance: -
d_gene: -
v_gene: TRBV3-1/TRBV3-2
j_gene: TRBJ2-7
CDR3nt: TGTGCCAGCAGCCTCGCAGCCAGGGCCTCATACGAGCAGTACTTC
CDR3aa: CASSLAARASYEQYF